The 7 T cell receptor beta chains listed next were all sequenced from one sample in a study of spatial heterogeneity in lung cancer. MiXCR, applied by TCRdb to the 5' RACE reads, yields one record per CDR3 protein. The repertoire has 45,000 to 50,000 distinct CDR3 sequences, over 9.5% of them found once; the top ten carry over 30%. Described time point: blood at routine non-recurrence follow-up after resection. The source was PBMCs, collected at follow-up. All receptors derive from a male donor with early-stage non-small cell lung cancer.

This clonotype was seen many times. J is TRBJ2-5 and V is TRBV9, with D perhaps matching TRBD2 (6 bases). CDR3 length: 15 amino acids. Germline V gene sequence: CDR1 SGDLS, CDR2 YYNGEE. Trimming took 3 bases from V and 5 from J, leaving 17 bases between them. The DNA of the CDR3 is TGTGCCAGCAGCGGCCGACTAGGACCGAGGGAGACCCAGTACTTC. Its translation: CASSGRLGPRETQYF.

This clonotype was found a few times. CDR3 in amino acids: CASSLGPGQVYGYTF. CDR3 in DNA: TGTGCCAGTAGTCTCGGACCGGGACAGGTCTATGGCTACACCTTC. The chain recombines TRBV19 with TRBJ1-2, with 8 nucleotides matching TRBD1. Losses at the gene ends were 5 bases for V and 4 bases for J; bases not matched to a gene: 9. CDR3 length: 15 amino acids. Germline loops: CDR1 LNHDA, CDR2 SQIVND (reference sequence).

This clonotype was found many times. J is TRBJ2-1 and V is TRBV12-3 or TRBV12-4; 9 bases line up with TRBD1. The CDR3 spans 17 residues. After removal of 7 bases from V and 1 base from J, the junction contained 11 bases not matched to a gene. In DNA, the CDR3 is TGTGCCAGCACCCAAACCCGGGACAGGGCTTCCTACAATGAGCAGTTCTTC. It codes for CASTQTRDRASYNEQFF.

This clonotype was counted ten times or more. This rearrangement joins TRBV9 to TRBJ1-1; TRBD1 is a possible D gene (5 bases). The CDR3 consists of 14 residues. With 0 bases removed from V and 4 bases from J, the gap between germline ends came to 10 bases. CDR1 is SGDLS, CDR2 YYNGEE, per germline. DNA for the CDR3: TGTGCCAGCAGCGTAGGGCCCGGGGGCACTGAAGCTTTCTTT. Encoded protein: CASSVGPGGTEAFF.

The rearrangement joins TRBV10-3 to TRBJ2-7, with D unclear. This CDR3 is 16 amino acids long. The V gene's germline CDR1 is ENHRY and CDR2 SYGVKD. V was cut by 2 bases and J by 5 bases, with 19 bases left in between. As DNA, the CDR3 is TGTGCCATCAGTGAGGCCCCCTCGACTTCAGGCCACGAGCAGTACTTC. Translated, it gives CAISEAPSTSGHEQYF.

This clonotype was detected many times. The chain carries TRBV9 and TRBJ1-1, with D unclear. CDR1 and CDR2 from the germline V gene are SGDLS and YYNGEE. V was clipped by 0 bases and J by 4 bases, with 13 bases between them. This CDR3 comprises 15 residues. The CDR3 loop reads CASSVDGRGGTEAFF. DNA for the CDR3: TGTGCCAGCAGCGTAGATGGTCGCGGCGGCACTGAAGCTTTCTTT.

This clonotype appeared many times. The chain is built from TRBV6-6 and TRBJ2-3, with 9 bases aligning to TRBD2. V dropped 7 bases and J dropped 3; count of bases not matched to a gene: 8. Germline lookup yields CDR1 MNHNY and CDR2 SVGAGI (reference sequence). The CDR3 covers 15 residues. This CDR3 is CASNLRAGGTDTQYF. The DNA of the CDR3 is TGTGCCAGCAACCTTAGAGCGGGAGGTACAGATACGCAGTATTTT.